A selection of T cell receptor beta chains follows, all from one sample in a study of OX40 agonist ivuxolimab in advanced cancers. Assay: immunoSEQ multiplex PCR; the TCRdb copy retains only in-frame clones and omits some. The repertoire holds around 60,000 clones, with approximately 87% as singletons. The sample was CD4+ or CD8+ T cells sorted from blood, taken in a trial of the OX40 agonist ivuxolimab. All receptors derive from an adult with an advanced solid tumor such as melanoma, head and neck, liver or kidney cancer. The CDR3 runs from the conserved cysteine through the conserved F or W. The D gene is left open where the match is weak. Clone size is shown for a subset of rows, as once, few, many or a class of expanded clone.

v_gene,d_gene,j_gene,abundance,CDR3aa,CDR3nt
TRBV6-5,TRBD1,TRBJ1-1,NA,CAPRGNEAFF,TGTGCCCCCAGGGGGAATGAAGCTTTCTTT
TRBV21-1,NA,TRBJ2-3,NA,CASSTGADTQYF,TGTGCCAGCAGCACCGGAGCAGATACGCAGTATTTT
TRBV6-6,NA,TRBJ2-7,NA,CASSYSQGSYEQYF,TGTGCCAGCAGTTACTCGCAGGGATCCTACGAGCAGTACTTC
TRBV5-1,TRBD2,TRBJ2-7,NA,CASSPRTSGRNPYEQYF,TGCGCCAGCAGCCCTCGGACTAGCGGGAGGAATCCCTACGAGCAGTACTTC
TRBV7-2,NA,TRBJ1-1,NA,CASSPGRGNTEAFF,TGTGCCAGCAGCCCGGGACGGGGGAACACTGAAGCTTTCTTT
TRBV5-6,NA,TRBJ1-4,NA,CASSLAGRENEKLFF,TGTGCCAGCAGCTTGGCAGGACGGGAGAATGAAAAACTGTTTTTT
TRBV11-2,NA,TRBJ2-1,NA,CASTLEGGRGEQFF,TGTGCCAGCACCCTAGAGGGGGGGCGAGGTGAGCAGTTCTTC
TRBV15,NA,TRBJ1-2,NA,CATSRDVGNYGYTF,TGTGCCACCAGCAGAGATGTAGGGAACTATGGCTACACCTTC
TRBV7-2,TRBD2,TRBJ2-7,NA,CASSIQTSGSYEQYF,TGTGCCAGCAGCATTCAGACTAGCGGCTCCTACGAGCAGTACTTC
TRBV30,NA,TRBJ2-2,once,CAWSMSQRAELFF,TGTGCCTGGAGTATGTCCCAGCGAGCGGAGCTGTTTTTT
TRBV5-1,TRBD2,TRBJ2-7,NA,CASSPGLAGPGEQYF,TGCGCCAGCAGCCCGGGACTAGCGGGACCCGGGGAGCAGTACTTC
TRBV7-9,NA,TRBJ2-4,few,CASSLGGLAKNIQYF,TGTGCCAGCAGCCTGGGGGGACTAGCCAAAAACATTCAGTACTTC
TRBV19,NA,TRBJ2-5,few,CASSQGPQETQYF,TGTGCCAGTAGTCAGGGACCGCAAGAGACCCAGTACTTC
TRBV29-1,NA,TRBJ2-5,NA,CSVVGVMETQYF,TGCAGCGTTGTCGGAGTTATGGAGACCCAGTACTTC
TRBV5-1,NA,TRBJ1-2,NA,CASSFRDAANYGYTF,TGCGCCAGCAGCTTCCGGGACGCAGCTAACTATGGCTACACCTTC
TRBV7-9,NA,TRBJ1-4,NA,CASSSGGAVSTNEKLFF,TGTGCCAGCAGCAGTGGGGGGGCGGTTTCGACTAATGAAAAACTGTTTTTT
TRBV7-8,TRBD1,TRBJ2-5,NA,CASRYRTGQLETQYF,TGTGCCAGCAGATATCGAACGGGACAGCTGGAGACCCAGTACTTC
TRBV14,NA,TRBJ2-7,NA,CASSQDGTYEQYF,TGTGCCAGCAGCCAAGACGGAACCTACGAGCAGTACTTC
TRBV7-9,TRBD1,TRBJ1-2,NA,CASSRQGNDGYTF,TGTGCCAGCAGCAGACAGGGTAACGATGGCTACACCTTC
TRBV4-2,NA,TRBJ1-2,NA,CASSQDPGASGYGYTF,TGTGCCAGCAGCCAAGATCCAGGAGCCTCCGGCTATGGCTACACCTTC
TRBV6-5,NA,TRBJ2-1,NA,CASSYSGVIDNEQFF,TGTGCCAGCAGTTACTCTGGGGTCATAGACAATGAGCAGTTCTTC
TRBV7-2,NA,TRBJ1-2,NA,CASKIWGSYGYTF,TGTGCCAGCAAAATTTGGGGCTCCTATGGCTACACCTTC
TRBV19,NA,TRBJ1-1,NA,CASSIGRGTEAFF,TGTGCCAGTAGTATCGGGAGGGGCACTGAAGCTTTCTTT
TRBV2,NA,TRBJ1-5,NA,CASSEVRDQPQHF,TGTGCCAGCAGTGAAGTGAGGGATCAGCCCCAGCATTTT
TRBV28,TRBD2,TRBJ2-7,NA,CASSYLTGTSHEQYF,TGTGCCAGCAGTTACTTGACAGGGACTAGCCACGAGCAGTACTTC
TRBV19,NA,TRBJ1-1,NA,CASTTGRITEAFF,TGTGCCAGTACCACAGGGAGGATCACTGAAGCTTTCTTT
TRBV11-2,NA,TRBJ2-1,NA,CASSLGISFNEQFF,TGTGCCAGCAGCTTAGGAATAAGTTTCAATGAGCAGTTCTTC
TRBV28,TRBD2,TRBJ2-7,once,CASRGLAGGSFYEQYF,TGTGCCAGCAGGGGACTAGCGGGGGGGAGTTTCTACGAGCAGTACTTC
TRBV30,NA,TRBJ2-7,NA,CAWSVRDEQYF,TGTGCCTGGAGTGTTCGGGACGAGCAGTACTTC
TRBV11-3,NA,TRBJ2-7,NA,CASSLNNYEQYF,TGTGCCAGCAGCTTAAATAACTACGAGCAGTACTTC
TRBV27,NA,TRBJ2-1,few,CASRGFHNEQFF,TGTGCCAGCAGAGGTTTTCACAATGAGCAGTTCTTC
TRBV15,NA,TRBJ1-2,once,CATSRDRYGYTF,TGTGCCACCAGCAGGGACCGATATGGCTACACCTTC
TRBV6-1,NA,TRBJ2-7,NA,CASSVQNYEQYF,TGTGCCAGCAGTGTACAGAACTACGAGCAGTACTTC
TRBV18,NA,TRBJ2-1,NA,CASSPHPDSYNEQFF,TGTGCCAGCTCACCACATCCAGACTCCTACAATGAGCAGTTCTTC
TRBV5-1,NA,TRBJ2-3,NA,CASSLVPGENTQYF,TGCGCCAGCAGCTTGGTTCCCGGGGAGAATACGCAGTATTTT